The source of this T cell receptor beta chain is a study of long-term antiretroviral therapy in people with HIV. Points from the study as a whole: Clones expanded before ART dominated the repertoire at all time points.

The CDR3 covers 14 residues. Looked up from germline, CDR1 is SGHTS and CDR2 is YDEGEE. V was pared by 4 bases and J by 6 bases, with 14 bases between. Amounts of 1-10 million cryopreserved PBMC were held in the samples before DNA extraction. At survey level, the immunoSEQ assay was run in its v3.0 version. The method was immunoSEQ multiplex PCR; TCRdb's version includes in-frame clones alone and lacks a portion of them. The table has tens of thousands of clones, approximately 80% seen once; the top ten hold 5.5% to 7.5%. This clone was found a few times. Its target is not known. This TCR was recovered from a man aged 18 to 29 with HIV. The gene calls are TRBV5-8 and TRBJ1-5; the D gene is possibly TRBD1 (6 bases). Sequencing was performed on unsorted PBMCs, taken 0.6 years after starting antiretroviral therapy. In nucleotides, the CDR3 is TGTGCCAGCAGCCTGTTCACAGGGACTCAGCCCCAGCATTTT. Its translation is CASSLFTGTQPQHF.